These 27 T cell receptor beta chains were all obtained from the same sample, sequenced in a study of blood T cell repertoires in COVID-19. TCRdb keeps only in-frame clones here, not all; method: immunoSEQ multiplex PCR. The repertoire has roughly 140,000 clones, 84% of them found once; the top ten carry 8.8%. The specimen sequenced was peripheral blood. These receptor sequences come from an elderly woman in a cohort sampled during active or convalescent COVID-19.

The genes are TRBV18 and TRBJ2-1; 8 bases fit TRBD1. The CDR3 runs to 14 residues. V shed 6 bases, J shed 7 bases, and the junction held 8 bases outside the gene matches. In germline, CDR1 is KGHSH, CDR2 LQKENI. The CDR3 here is CASSDPGGLNEQFF. The DNA for the CDR3 is TGTGCCAGCTCGGACCCAGGGGGCTTAAATGAGCAGTTCTTC.

This chain joins TRBV11-1 and TRBJ1-2; perhaps TRBD1 as D (6 bases). V was trimmed by 10 bases and J by 6 bases, leaving 15 bases between them. From germline, CDR1 is SGHAT and CDR2 FQDESV (reference sequence). The CDR3 spans 12 residues. DNA of the CDR3: TGTGCCATCCCGGGACAATCACATGGCTACACCTTC. It codes for CAIPGQSHGYTF.

The chain employs TRBV11-2 and TRBJ2-3; 11 bases align to TRBD2. The CDR3 extends over 14 amino acids. Germline CDR1 SGHAT, CDR2 FQNNGV. With V trimmed by 4 bases and J by 10 bases, 7 bases remained unmatched. CDR3 loop: CASSSVAGGPAQYF. Here the CDR3 DNA reads TGTGCCAGCAGCTCTGTAGCGGGGGGGCCCGCGCAGTATTTT.

The rearrangement links TRBV25-1 to TRBJ2-2; TRBD1 matches 9 bases. Looked up from germline, CDR1 is MGHDK and CDR2 is SYGVNS. Unmatched junction bases numbered 8, after V lost 7 bases and J lost 2 bases. There are 16 residues in the CDR3. The CDR3: CASKRPGQGNTGELFF. DNA for the CDR3: TGTGCCAGCAAAAGACCGGGACAGGGTAACACCGGGGAGCTGTTTTTT.

In its sample, this clone is medium-sized. At one of its ends the junction is not consistent with the germline gene, which may arise from a read error. J is TRBJ2-7 and V is TRBV2, with TRBD1 matching 7 bases. Germline V gene data show CDR1 as SNHLY and CDR2 as FYNNEI. CDR3 length: 12 amino acids. In nucleotides, the CDR3 is TGTGCCAGCGGTGACAGGGCCGACGAGCAGTACTTC. The encoded protein is CASGDRADEQYF. Full variable domain (remainder filled in from reference TRBV2 and TRBJ2-7): EPEVTQTPSHQVTQMGQEVILRCVPISNHLYFYWYRQILGQKVEFLVSFYNNEISEKSEIFDDQFSVERPDGSNFTLKIRSTKLEDSAMYFCASGDRADEQYFGPGTRLTVT.

The chain is built from TRBV5-4 and TRBJ2-5; 7 nucleotides align to TRBD2. The CDR3 runs to 15 residues. The V and J ends lost 4 bases and 2 bases, in that order; junction bases with no gene match: 8. Germline V gives CDR1 SGHNT, CDR2 YYREEE (reference sequence). The CDR3 reads CASSLAGVIQETQYF. The CDR3 DNA reads TGTGCCAGCAGCCTGGCGGGGGTGATACAAGAGACCCAGTACTTC.

V usage is TRBV19 and J usage is TRBJ1-6, with D uncertain. The V end lost 5 bases, the J end lost 7 bases, and 9 bases lay between the germline ends. The CDR3 sequence is 13 residues long. The germline CDR1 and CDR2 sequences are LNHDA and SQIVND (reference sequence). CDR3 residues: CASSPTLNSPLHF. In DNA form, the CDR3 reads TGTGCCAGTAGTCCGACTTTGAATTCACCCCTCCACTTT.

The chain joins TRBV5-4 to TRBJ2-5; possible D gene TRBD2, 7 bases. Trimming left V 4 bases short and J 2 bases short, with 15 bases between. CDR1 and CDR2 (germline): SGHNT, YYREEE (reference sequence). CDR3 length equals 15 residues. In DNA, the CDR3 is TGTGCCAGCAGCCCGGGGGGCCGATCTCAAGAGACCCAGTACTTC. Translation gives CASSPGGRSQETQYF.

The chain links TRBV6-5 to TRBJ2-5, with a tentative D call TRBD2 (6 bases). The germline V gene has CDR1 MNHEY and CDR2 SVGAGI. CDR3 size: 13 residues. Trimming took off 8 bases at V and 4 bases at J, with 14 bases between the two ends. The CDR3 DNA is TGTGCCAGCTCCAGGGTGCGGGGAGAGACCCAGTACTTC. Encoded protein: CASSRVRGETQYF.

The chain uses TRBV3-1 (or the pseudogene TRBV3-2) and TRBJ1-1, with D tentatively TRBD1 (6 bases). This CDR3 region has 14 residues. Germline CDR1 LGHDT, CDR2 YNNKEL (reference sequence). V dropped 3 bases and J dropped 0 bases, with 8 bases sitting between them. The CDR3 region has the DNA TGTGCCAGCAGCCAGCAGGGGATGAACACTGAAGCTTTCTTT. Its protein product is CASSQQGMNTEAFF.

The chain links TRBV30 to TRBJ1-1, with TRBD1 identical over 8 bases. This CDR3 has 14 amino acids. From germline, CDR1 is GTSNPN and CDR2 SVGIG (reference sequence). V trimming: 0 bases; J trimming: 1 base; junction bases outside the gene matches: 1. CDR3 in DNA: TGTGCCTGGAGTGTGGGGACAGGGAACACTGAAGCTTTCTTT. It is translated as CAWSVGTGNTEAFF.

The rearrangement uses TRBV2 and TRBJ2-5; 7 bases are shared with TRBD2. The CDR3 spans 14 residues. Per the germline V gene, CDR1 is SNHLY and CDR2 is FYNNEI. With 2 bases clipped from V and 5 bases from J, the junction kept 5 bases outside the gene matches. CDR3 coding DNA: TGTGCCAGCAGTGAATGGACTAGTAGTGAGACCCAGTACTTC. This codes for CASSEWTSSETQYF.

V and J are TRBV7-9 and TRBJ2-2; perhaps TRBD1 as D (5 bases). The CDR3 loop spans 13 amino acids. V gave up 3 bases and J gave up 7 bases, with 9 bases separating them. Germline assignment: CDR1 SEHNR and CDR2 FQNEAQ (reference sequence). For the CDR3, the DNA is TGTGCCAGCAGCTTTAGGGGCATCGGGGAGCTGTTTTTT. This translates into CASSFRGIGELFF.

The chain is built from TRBV2 and TRBJ1-6; possibly TRBD1 for D (6 bases). CDR1 and CDR2 (germline): SNHLY, FYNNEI. The CDR3 has 15 residues. Deletions cut 3 bases from V and 8 bases from J, with 14 bases between. The CDR3 sequence is CASSEMGQGYSPLHF. In DNA form, the CDR3 reads TGTGCCAGCAGTGAGATGGGGCAGGGGTATTCACCCCTCCACTTT. Full variable domain (remainder filled in from reference TRBV2 and TRBJ1-6): EPEVTQTPSHQVTQMGQEVILRCVPISNHLYFYWYRQILGQKVEFLVSFYNNEISEKSEIFDDQFSVERPDGSNFTLKIRSTKLEDSAMYFCASSEMGQGYSPLHFGNGTRLTVT.

The chain has TRBV7-9 and TRBJ2-5; possibly TRBD1 for D (5 bases). The germline CDR1 and CDR2 sequences are SEHNR and FQNEAQ (reference sequence). CDR3 length: 14 amino acids. V lost 3 bases and J lost 3, with 11 bases in between. As DNA, the CDR3 is TGTGCCAGCAGCTTTAGTCTAGGGGAAGAGACCCAGTACTTC. This gives the protein CASSFSLGEETQYF.

This chain uses TRBV6-2 or TRBV6-3 with TRBJ1-6; D may be TRBD1 (5 bases). The CDR3 is 16 amino acids. Germline assignment: CDR1 MNHEY and CDR2 SVGEGT. V shed 1 base and J shed 0 bases, with 7 bases lying between them. The CDR3: CASSYWRGSYNSPLHF. The CDR3 nucleotides read TGTGCCAGCAGTTACTGGAGGGGCTCCTATAATTCACCCCTCCACTTT.

The CDR3 nucleotides are TGTGCCAGCAGTTTTCCAGAAAATGAAAAACTGTTTTTT. Its translation is CASSFPENEKLFF. This rearrangement joins TRBV12-3 or TRBV12-4 to TRBJ1-4; D call uncertain. The length of the CDR3 is 13 residues. The V end lost 3 bases, the J end lost 5 bases, and 7 bases lay between the germline ends.

The chain recombines TRBV24-1 with TRBJ1-2, with TRBD1 matching over 10 bases. The CDR3 loop spans 15 amino acids. Trimming cost V 2 bases and J 3 bases; bases outside gene matches: 2. CDR1 and CDR2 from the germline V gene are KGHDR and SFDVKD. The CDR3 nucleotides read TGTGCCACCAGTGATTCGACAGGGGGCTACTATGGCTACACCTTC. This codes for CATSDSTGGYYGYTF.

The chain combines TRBV3-1 (or the pseudogene TRBV3-2) with TRBJ2-7; 9 bases align to TRBD1. The trim removed 1 base at V and 7 bases at J, leaving 11 bases unmatched. Germline V lookup: CDR1 LGHDT, CDR2 YNNKEL (reference sequence). This CDR3 comprises 16 residues. The CDR3 spells CASSQVQGQGSWEQYV. In DNA form, the CDR3 reads TGTGCCAGCAGCCAAGTTCAAGGACAGGGGTCTTGGGAGCAGTACGTC.

The J gene is TRBJ1-2, the V gene TRBV6-5, with 9 bases aligning to TRBD1. The CDR3 is made up of 16 amino acids. V lost 4 bases to trimming and J lost 8 bases; unmatched junction nucleotides: 14. CDR1 and CDR2 (germline): MNHEY, SVGAGI. The CDR3 loop is CASSSTALNRGHGYTF. In DNA form, the CDR3 reads TGTGCCAGCAGTTCCACCGCATTAAACAGGGGGCACGGCTACACCTTC.

The chain recombines TRBV18 with TRBJ2-1; D is perhaps TRBD1 (6 bases). The germline gives CDR1 KGHSH, CDR2 LQKENI. V lost 0 bases and J lost 8, with 11 bases in between. The CDR3 loop spans 14 amino acids. CDR3 nucleotide sequence: TGTGCCAGCTCACCACCGGCTGGGGGCCATGAGCAGTTCTTC. This codes for CASSPPAGGHEQFF.

The J gene is TRBJ1-2, the V gene TRBV6-2 or TRBV6-3; possible D gene TRBD1, 5 bases. Per germline, CDR1 MNHEY and CDR2 SVGEGT. V gave up 5 bases and J gave up 5 bases, with 12 bases separating them. This CDR3 is 13 amino acids long. CDR3 DNA: TGTGCCAGCAGTCCCAGGGCCTCTTATGGCTACACCTTC. It codes for CASSPRASYGYTF.

This CDR3 reads CASSPSDARDLGGYTF. The CDR3 nucleotides read TGTGCCAGCAGTCCCTCCGACGCCAGGGATTTAGGTGGCTACACCTTC. This chain joins TRBV28 and TRBJ1-2; D might be TRBD1 (5 bases). CDR3 length: 16 amino acids. Germline V gives CDR1 MDHEN, CDR2 SYDVKM. The V end was cut by 5 bases, the J end by 7 bases, with 23 bases between.

This CDR3 reads CASSLVLAGIYNEQFF. The DNA of the CDR3 is TGCGCCAGCAGCTTGGTTCTAGCGGGGATATACAATGAGCAGTTCTTC. The chain carries TRBV5-1 and TRBJ2-1, with 9 bases lining up with TRBD2. This CDR3 is 16 amino acids long. Trimming at V came to 0 bases and at J to 4 bases, leaving 5 bases not matched to a gene. In germline, CDR1 is SGHRS, CDR2 YFSETQ.

V usage is TRBV6-5 and J usage is TRBJ2-6; TRBD2 is a possible D gene (6 bases). The CDR3 runs 15 residues. Trimming cost V 8 bases and J 2 bases, with 13 bases left between them. The germline V gene has CDR1 MNHEY and CDR2 SVGAGI. The CDR3 DNA follows: TGTGCCAGCCGGGGGTTTTTGGCTGGGGCCAACGTCCTGACTTTC. Translating it yields CASRGFLAGANVLTF.

Here the CDR3 reads CASSRKGQGKNQPQHF. CDR3 sequence (DNA): TGTGCCAGTAGTAGAAAAGGACAGGGTAAGAATCAGCCCCAGCATTTT. V usage is TRBV19 and J usage is TRBJ1-5, with 8 bases matching TRBD1. CDR1 and CDR2 from the germline V gene are LNHDA and SQIVND (reference sequence). With V trimmed by 4 bases and J by 4 bases, 9 bases remained unmatched. CDR3 length: 16 residues.

The chain links TRBV13 to TRBJ2-1; 12 positions match TRBD2. CDR3 length equals 17 residues. Trimming removed 5 bases from V and 5 bases from J; junction bases left unmatched: 10. CDR1 and CDR2 (germline): PRHDT, FYEKMQ (reference sequence). CDR3 nucleotides: TGTGCCAGCAGCAAGAGACTGCGACTAGCGGGGGACAATGAGCAGTTCTTC. Translated: CASSKRLRLAGDNEQFF.